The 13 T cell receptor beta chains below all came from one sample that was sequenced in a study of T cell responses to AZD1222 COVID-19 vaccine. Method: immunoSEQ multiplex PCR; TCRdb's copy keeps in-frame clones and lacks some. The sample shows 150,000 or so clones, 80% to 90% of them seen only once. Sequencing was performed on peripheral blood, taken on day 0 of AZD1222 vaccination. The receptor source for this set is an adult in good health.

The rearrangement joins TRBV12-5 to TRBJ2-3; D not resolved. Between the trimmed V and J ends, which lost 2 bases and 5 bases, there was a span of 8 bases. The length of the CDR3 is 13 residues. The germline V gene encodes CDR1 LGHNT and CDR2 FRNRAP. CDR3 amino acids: CASGLQPIDTQYF. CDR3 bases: TGTGCTAGTGGTTTGCAGCCGATAGATACGCAGTATTTT.

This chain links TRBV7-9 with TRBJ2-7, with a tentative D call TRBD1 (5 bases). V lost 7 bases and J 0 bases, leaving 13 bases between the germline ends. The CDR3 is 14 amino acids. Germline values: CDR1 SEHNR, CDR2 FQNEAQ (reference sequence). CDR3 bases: TGTGCCAGCAACAGCGCAGGGTTCTCCTACGAGCAGTACTTC. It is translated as CASNSAGFSYEQYF.

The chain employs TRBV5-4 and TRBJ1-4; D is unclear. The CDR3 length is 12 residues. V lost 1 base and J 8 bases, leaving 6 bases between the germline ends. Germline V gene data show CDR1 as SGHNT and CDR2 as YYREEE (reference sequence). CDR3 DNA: TGTGCCAGCAGCTTGACCGGGGAAAAACTGTTTTTT. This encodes CASSLTGEKLFF.

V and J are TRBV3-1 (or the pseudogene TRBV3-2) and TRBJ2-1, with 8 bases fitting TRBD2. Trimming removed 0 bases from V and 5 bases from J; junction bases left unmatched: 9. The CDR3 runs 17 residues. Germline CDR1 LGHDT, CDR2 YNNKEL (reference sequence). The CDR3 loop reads CASSQDRLAGWDNEQFF. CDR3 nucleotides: TGTGCCAGCAGCCAAGATAGGCTAGCGGGTTGGGACAATGAGCAGTTCTTC.

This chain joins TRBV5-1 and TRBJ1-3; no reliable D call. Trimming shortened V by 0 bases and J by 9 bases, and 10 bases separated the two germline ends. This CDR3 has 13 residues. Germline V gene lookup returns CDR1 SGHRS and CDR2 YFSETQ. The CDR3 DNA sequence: TGCGCCAGCAGCTTGGAGGGTTTTGGCACCATATATTTT. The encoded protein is CASSLEGFGTIYF.

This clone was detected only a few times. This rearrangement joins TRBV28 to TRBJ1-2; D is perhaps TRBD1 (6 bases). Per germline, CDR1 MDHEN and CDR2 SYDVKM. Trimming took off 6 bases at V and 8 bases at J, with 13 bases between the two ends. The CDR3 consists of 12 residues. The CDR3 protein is CASSLTGGGYTF. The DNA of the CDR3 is TGTGCCAGCAGCCTGACAGGAGGGGGCTACACCTTC.

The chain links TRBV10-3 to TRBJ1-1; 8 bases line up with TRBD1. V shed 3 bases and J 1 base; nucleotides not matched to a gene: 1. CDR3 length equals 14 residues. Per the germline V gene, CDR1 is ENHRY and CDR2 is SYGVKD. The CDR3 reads CAISDRGRNTEAFF. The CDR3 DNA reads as TGTGCCATCAGTGACAGGGGGCGGAACACTGAAGCTTTCTTT.

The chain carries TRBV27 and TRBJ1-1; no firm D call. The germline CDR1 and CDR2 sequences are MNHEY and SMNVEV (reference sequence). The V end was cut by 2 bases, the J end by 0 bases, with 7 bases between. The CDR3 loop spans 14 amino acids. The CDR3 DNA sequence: TGTGCCAGCAGTTTAAGGGATATGAACACTGAAGCTTTCTTT. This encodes CASSLRDMNTEAFF.

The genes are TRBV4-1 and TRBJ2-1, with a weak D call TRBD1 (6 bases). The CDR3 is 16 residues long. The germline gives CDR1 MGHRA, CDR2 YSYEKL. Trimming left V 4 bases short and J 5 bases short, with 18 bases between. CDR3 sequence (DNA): TGCGCCAGCAGCCCCCATTTTGGGGGCCAGGACAATGAGCAGTTCTTC. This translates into CASSPHFGGQDNEQFF.

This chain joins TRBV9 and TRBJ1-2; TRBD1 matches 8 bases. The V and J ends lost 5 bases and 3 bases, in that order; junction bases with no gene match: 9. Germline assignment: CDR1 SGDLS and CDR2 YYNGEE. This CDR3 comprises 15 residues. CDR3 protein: CASSIGQGRDYGYTF. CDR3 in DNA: TGTGCCAGCAGTATTGGACAGGGAAGGGACTATGGCTACACCTTC.

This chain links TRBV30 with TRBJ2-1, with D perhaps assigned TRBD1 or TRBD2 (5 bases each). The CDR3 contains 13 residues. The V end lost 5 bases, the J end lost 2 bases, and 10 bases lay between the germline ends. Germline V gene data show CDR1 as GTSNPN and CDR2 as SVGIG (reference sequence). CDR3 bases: TGTGCCTGGCGGGACGGACCCTACAATGAGCAGTTCTTC. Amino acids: CAWRDGPYNEQFF.

CDR3 residues: CASFFQAETQYF. CDR3 in DNA: TGTGCCAGCTTTTTTCAGGCAGAGACCCAGTACTTC. The chain is built from TRBV18 and TRBJ2-5; D remains unclear. V dropped 7 bases and J dropped 4 bases, with 10 bases sitting between them. The CDR3 has 12 residues. Germline V gene sequence: CDR1 KGHSH, CDR2 LQKENI.

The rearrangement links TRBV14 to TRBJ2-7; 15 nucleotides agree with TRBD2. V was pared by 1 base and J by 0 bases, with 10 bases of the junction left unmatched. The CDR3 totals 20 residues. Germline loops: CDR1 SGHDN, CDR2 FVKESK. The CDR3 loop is CASSQGPGTSGRSSSYEQYF. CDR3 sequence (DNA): TGTGCCAGCAGCCAAGGACCCGGGACTAGCGGGAGGTCTAGCTCCTACGAGCAGTACTTC.